This T cell receptor beta chain was captured by sequencing in a study of lymphopenia after photon versus proton radiotherapy. Findings and limits, study-wide: Authors raise, but do not show, better survival with proton therapy. Under photons, naive T cells and diversity fell while effector/memory populations rose. Oligoclonal CD8+ Temra expansion after nadir drove photon patients' diversity drop.

Details on this clone: Antigen specificity is unknown.

This CDR3 region has 15 residues. V lost 3 bases to trimming and J lost 4 bases, with 16 bases between them. Per the germline V gene, CDR1 is SGHRS and CDR2 is YFSETQ. Generated by immunoSEQ multiplex PCR, the TCRdb table keeps only in-frame clones and is missing some. The sample contains about 50,000 clones, 92% of which appear only once. The sample consisted of peripheral blood, taken from a patient treated with photon-based radiotherapy. The rearrangement links TRBV5-1 to TRBJ1-2, with TRBD1 as a possible D gene (6 bases). The clonotype comes from a woman between 40 and 55 years old with cholangiocarcinoma. CDR3 sequence reads: CASSSSPGVSYGYTF. The DNA of the CDR3 is TGCGCCAGCAGCTCCTCACCAGGGGTCAGCTATGGCTACACCTTC.